The clone carrying this TCR beta chain was counted a single time. Enrollees, roughly 18 to 95 years old, lived in roughly 24 US areas. Shortly before study entry, within 2 weeks, exposed participants had met a COVID-19 case. Losses at the gene ends were 4 bases for V and 8 bases for J; bases not matched to a gene: 7. There are 14 residues in the CDR3. Germline loops: CDR1 LNHDA, CDR2 SQIVND (reference sequence). This entry belongs to a study of blood T cell repertoires in COVID-19. Whole-study context: PBMCs, B-cell-depleted T cells, or T cells provided the cDNA or gDNA that made up the material.

Only in-frame clones appear in the TCRdb table, and some are missing; sequencing was by immunoSEQ multiplex PCR. The sample records about 180,000 clones, nearly 80% being singletons. The receptor comes from a man between 60 and 75 years old who had been exposed to COVID-19. The chain links TRBV19 to TRBJ2-1; 8 bases are shared with TRBD2. The specimen sequenced was PBMCs or T cells enriched from blood (not recorded which). The CDR3, as DNA: TGTGCCAGTAGTAGCTGGACTAGCTTACATGAGCAGTTCTTC. This gives the protein CASSSWTSLHEQFF. The variable domain in full, with the rest retrieved from reference TRBV19 and TRBJ2-1, is DGGITQSPKYLFRKEGQNVTLSCEQNLNHDAMYWYRQDPGQGLRLIYYSQIVNDFQKGDIAEGYSVSREKKESFPLTVTSAQKNPTAFYLCASSSWTSLHEQFFGPGTRLTVL.